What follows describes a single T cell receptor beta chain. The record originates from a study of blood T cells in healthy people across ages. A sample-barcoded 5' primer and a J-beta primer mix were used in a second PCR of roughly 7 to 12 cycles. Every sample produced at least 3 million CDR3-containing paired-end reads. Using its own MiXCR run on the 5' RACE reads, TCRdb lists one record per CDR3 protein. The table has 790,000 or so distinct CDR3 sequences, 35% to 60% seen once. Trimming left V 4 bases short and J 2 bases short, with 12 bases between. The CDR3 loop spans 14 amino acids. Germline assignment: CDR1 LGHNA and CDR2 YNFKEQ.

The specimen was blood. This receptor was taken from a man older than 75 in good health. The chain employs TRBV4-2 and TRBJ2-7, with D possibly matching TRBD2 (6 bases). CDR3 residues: CASSLSEGPYEQYF. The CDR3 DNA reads TGTGCCAGCAGCCTTTCGGAGGGGCCCTACGAGCAGTACTTC.